What follows are 29 T cell receptor beta chains derived from one specimen sequenced in a study of PD-1 blockade in mismatch repair-deficient tumors. Profiled with immunoSEQ multiplex PCR; TCRdb holds only in-frame clones, not every one. The data contain under 95,000 clones, roughly 80% of them seen just once; the ten biggest clones take up roughly 6%. The starting material was peripheral blood, obtained 44 weeks after starting pembrolizumab. The receptors stem from an adult with mismatch repair-deficient cancer.

The V and J genes are TRBV18 and TRBJ2-7, with 8 bases matching TRBD2. V was pared by 5 bases and J by 2 bases, with 8 bases of the junction left unmatched. Germline V gene lookup returns CDR1 KGHSH and CDR2 LQKENI. This CDR3 contains 15 residues. CDR3 amino acids: CASSGSGRGAYEQYF. The CDR3 DNA sequence: TGTGCCAGCTCAGGCTCGGGGCGGGGGGCCTACGAGCAGTACTTC.

The chain carries TRBV28 and TRBJ1-1; no clear D. Trimming took off 2 bases at V and 8 bases at J, with 18 bases between the two ends. Germline loops: CDR1 MDHEN, CDR2 SYDVKM. The CDR3 is made up of 15 amino acids. For the CDR3, the DNA is TGTGCCAGCAGTTTAGGGTCCATCCCAGCCCTCGAAGCTTTCTTT. Amino acids: CASSLGSIPALEAFF.

This rearrangement joins TRBV30 to TRBJ1-4; TRBD1 aligns across 7 bases. The J segment lost 8 bases and the V segment lost 2 bases, leaving 14 bases of the junction unmatched. Germline V gene lookup returns CDR1 GTSNPN and CDR2 SVGIG (reference sequence). CDR3 length: 16 amino acids. The CDR3 loop reads CAWSSTRQGKREKLFF. CDR3 coding DNA: TGTGCCTGGAGTTCCACGAGACAGGGAAAGAGGGAAAAACTGTTTTTT.

This clone was found once. V usage is TRBV7-8 and J usage is TRBJ2-5; tentatively, D is TRBD2 (5 bases). Trimming removed 5 bases at V and 5 bases at J, with 18 bases between. This CDR3 spans 15 amino acids. CDR1 is SGHVS, CDR2 FQNEAQ, per germline. CDR3 DNA: TGTGCCAGCAGCACCACGGGGAACCCCGGGGAGACCCAGTACTTC. Protein: CASSTTGNPGETQYF.

The chain employs TRBV5-1 and TRBJ2-1, with 14 bases identical to TRBD2. This CDR3 spans 15 amino acids. CDR1 is SGHRS and CDR2 is YFSETQ in the germline V gene. The V gene end was trimmed by 3 bases and the J gene end by 9 bases; junction bases not matched to a gene: 5. Here the CDR3 DNA reads TGCGCCAGCAGCTCCGGGACTAGCGGGAGAAGTGAGCAGTTCTTC. This sequence encodes CASSSGTSGRSEQFF. Variable domain in full (rest from reference TRBV5-1 and TRBJ2-1): KAGVTQTPRYLIKTRGQQVTLSCSPISGHRSVSWYQQTPGQGLQFLFEYFSETQRNKGNFPGRFSGRQFSNSRSEMNVSTLELGDSALYLCASSSGTSGRSEQFFGPGTRLTVL.

This clone was found once. The J gene is TRBJ2-7, the V gene TRBV11-3; 10 bases are shared with TRBD1. Germline CDR1 SGHNT, CDR2 YENEEA. The CDR3 sequence is 16 residues long. V gave up 5 bases and J gave up 4 bases; unmatched junction bases: 11. DNA of the CDR3: TGTGCCAGCAGCCTTGCGACAGGGGGCGGTTTTTACGAGCAGTACTTC. Translated, it gives CASSLATGGGFYEQYF.

The V call is TRBV6-1, the J call TRBJ1-5, with D possibly matching TRBD1 (6 bases). Germline CDR1 MNHNS, CDR2 SASEGT. This CDR3 is 15 amino acids long. Trimming removed 1 base at V and 3 bases at J, with 10 bases between. The CDR3 DNA is TGTGCCAGCAGTGAAGGGACAGCCTACAATCAGCCCCAGCATTTT. Encoded protein: CASSEGTAYNQPQHF.

CDR3 DNA sequence: TGTGCCAGCTCACCTGAGGGACACCTCACCGGGGAGCTGTTTTTT. This codes for CASSPEGHLTGELFF. The chain couples TRBV18 to TRBJ2-2, with D perhaps TRBD1 (6 bases). This CDR3 has 15 residues. Trimming left V 3 bases short and J 4 bases short, with 12 bases between. CDR1 KGHSH and CDR2 LQKENI come from the germline V gene. Using reference TRBV18 and TRBJ2-2 for the parts outside the CDR3, the full variable domain is NAGVMQNPRHLVRRRGQEARLRCSPMKGHSHVYWYRQLPEEGLKFMVYLQKENIIDESGMPKERFSAEFPKEGPSILRIQQVVRGDSAAYFCASSPEGHLTGELFFGEGSRLTVL.

V usage is TRBV9 and J usage is TRBJ2-2; 11 bases map to TRBD2. CDR3 length: 15 residues. CDR1 SGDLS and CDR2 YYNGEE come from the germline V gene. The V segment lost 5 bases and the J segment 2 bases; nucleotides outside the gene matches: 2. The CDR3 region has the DNA TGTGCCAGCAGGGGGACTAGCGGTAACACCGGGGAGCTGTTTTTT. Translation gives CASRGTSGNTGELFF.

The rearrangement uses TRBV6-1 and TRBJ2-1; D unclear. The germline CDR1 and CDR2 sequences are MNHNS and SASEGT. V was trimmed by 7 bases and J by 0 bases, leaving 13 bases between them. CDR3 length equals 15 residues. CDR3 loop: CASTRPSSSYNEQFF. The CDR3 region has the DNA TGTGCCAGCACAAGGCCGTCTAGCTCCTACAATGAGCAGTTCTTC.

The V gene is TRBV7-2, the J gene TRBJ2-2; D tentatively fits TRBD1 or TRBD2 (6 bases each). V was pared by 1 base and J by 2 bases, with 11 bases between. Germline V gives CDR1 SGHTA, CDR2 FQGNSA. There are 16 residues in the CDR3. The CDR3 protein is CASSLVEGTNTGELFF. The CDR3 coding sequence is TGTGCCAGCAGCTTAGTGGAGGGGACAAACACCGGGGAGCTGTTTTTT.

This clone has just one count. The chain is built from TRBV6-5 and TRBJ2-1; 8 bases match TRBD2. Germline trimming cut 7 bases from V and 5 bases from J; bases unmatched to any gene: 7. Germline V gene sequence: CDR1 MNHEY, CDR2 SVGAGI. The CDR3 is made up of 14 amino acids. The DNA for the CDR3 is TGTGCCAGCACGGCTAGCGGGCTTAACAATGAGCAGTTCTTC. Translating gives CASTASGLNNEQFF.

The CDR3 spells CASSYRPPQFSDTQYF. CDR3 coding DNA: TGTGCCAGCAGTTACAGGCCCCCACAGTTTTCGGATACGCAGTATTTT. The chain links TRBV6-5 to TRBJ2-3; D unclear. CDR3 length equals 16 residues. Germline CDR1 MNHEY, CDR2 SVGAGI. V was shortened by 2 bases and J by 6 bases, with 18 bases between the two germline ends.

The chain employs TRBV6-4 and TRBJ1-2; 8 bases are shared with TRBD1. This CDR3 spans 17 amino acids. Trimming removed 0 bases from V and 6 bases from J; junction bases left unmatched: 12. Germline V gives CDR1 MRHNA, CDR2 SNTAGT. CDR3 sequence reads: CASSDSPGTGGIHGYTF. DNA for the CDR3: TGTGCCAGCAGTGACTCCCCCGGGACAGGAGGCATTCATGGCTACACCTTC.

CDR3 in amino acids: CASSLTSWDTQYF. Here the CDR3 DNA reads TGTGCCAGCAGCTTAACTAGTTGGGATACGCAGTATTTT. The chain joins TRBV7-2 to TRBJ2-3, with D possibly TRBD2 on 5 matching bases. The CDR3 spans 13 residues. Germline V gives CDR1 SGHTA, CDR2 FQGNSA. The V end was cut by 2 bases, the J end by 6 bases, with 9 bases between.

This clone was picked up one time. This sequence joins TRBV18 and TRBJ2-3, with TRBD1 matching over 8 bases. This CDR3 spans 15 amino acids. After removal of 4 bases from V and 0 bases from J, the junction contained 3 bases not matched to a gene. Looked up from germline, CDR1 is KGHSH and CDR2 is LQKENI. In nucleotides, the CDR3 is TGTGCCAGCTCACTCACAGGGGGAAGCACAGATACGCAGTATTTT. Its protein is CASSLTGGSTDTQYF.

V and J are TRBV5-1 and TRBJ2-7; D gene ambiguous. Germline values: CDR1 SGHRS, CDR2 YFSETQ. V was shortened by 5 bases and J by 2 bases, with 8 bases between the two germline ends. This CDR3 spans 12 amino acids. DNA for the CDR3: TGCGCCAGCAGGGATTCCGCCTACGAGCAGTACTTC. Translating it yields CASRDSAYEQYF.

The chain carries TRBV27 and TRBJ2-7; TRBD2 aligns across 8 bases. There are 15 residues in the CDR3. V shed 1 base and J 0 bases; nucleotides not matched to a gene: 2. CDR1 and CDR2 (germline): MNHEY, SMNVEV (reference sequence). The CDR3: CASSLFGTSSYEQYF. As DNA, the CDR3 is TGTGCCAGCAGTTTATTTGGGACTAGCTCCTACGAGCAGTACTTC.

V and J are TRBV7-8 and TRBJ1-1; no clear D gene. This CDR3 has 13 residues. CDR1 and CDR2 (germline): SGHVS, FQNEAQ. V lost 6 bases and J 4 bases, leaving 12 bases between the germline ends. The CDR3: CASREGRGTEAFF. The DNA for the CDR3 is TGTGCCAGCAGGGAGGGCCGAGGCACTGAAGCTTTCTTT.

The chain carries TRBV19 and TRBJ2-7; the match to TRBD2 covers 11 bases. Germline V gives CDR1 LNHDA, CDR2 SQIVND (reference sequence). CDR3 length: 14 amino acids. The V and J ends lost 6 bases and 4 bases, in that order; junction bases with no gene match: 5. The CDR3 region is CASSPGLAEYEQYF. As DNA, the CDR3 is TGTGCCAGTAGCCCGGGACTAGCGGAATACGAGCAGTACTTC. The entire variable domain, with the rest obtained from reference TRBV19 and TRBJ2-7, is as follows: DGGITQSPKYLFRKEGQNVTLSCEQNLNHDAMYWYRQDPGQGLRLIYYSQIVNDFQKGDIAEGYSVSREKKESFPLTVTSAQKNPTAFYLCASSPGLAEYEQYFGPGTRLTVT.

The rearrangement uses TRBV5-4 and TRBJ2-3; 8 bases map to TRBD1. Trimming at V came to 4 bases and at J to 4 bases, leaving 2 bases not matched to a gene. Germline V CDR1 and CDR2: SGHNT, YYREEE (reference sequence). The CDR3 runs 13 residues. CDR3 nucleotide sequence: TGTGCCAGCAGCATACAGGGGGCAGATACGCAGTATTTT. This encodes CASSIQGADTQYF.

V gene TRBV7-3 combines with J gene TRBJ2-2; 7 bases line up with TRBD2. CDR1 and CDR2 (germline): SGHTA, FQGTGA. This CDR3 contains 15 residues. After removal of 5 bases from V and 5 bases from J, the junction contained 8 bases not matched to a gene. CDR3 coding DNA: TGTGCCAGCAGCCCTCAGCGGGACCCTACCGGGGAGCTGTTTTTT. Translation gives CASSPQRDPTGELFF.

The chain employs TRBV14 and TRBJ1-2; possible D gene TRBD1, 6 bases. Germline V gene data show CDR1 as SGHDN and CDR2 as FVKESK. Trimming left V 4 bases short and J 1 base short, with 22 bases between. The CDR3 has 18 amino acids. DNA of the CDR3: TGTGCCAGCAGCCCAGGCCCCGAGGACAGCATTCGTAACTATGGCTACACCTTC. Its protein is CASSPGPEDSIRNYGYTF.

V gene TRBV11-2 combines with J gene TRBJ1-4, with D perhaps TRBD1 (5 bases). The CDR3 is 15 residues long. Germline V gene sequence: CDR1 SGHAT, CDR2 FQNNGV. V lost 5 bases and J 3 bases, leaving 13 bases between the germline ends. CDR3 DNA sequence: TGTGCCAGCAGCAACCAGACAGTACCTAATGAAAAACTGTTTTTT. This translates into CASSNQTVPNEKLFF.

The chain carries TRBV29-1 and TRBJ1-2; maybe TRBD1 (5 bases). This CDR3 is built from 15 residues. Germline CDR1 SQVTM, CDR2 ANQGSEA. V was shortened by 4 bases and J by 6 bases, with 21 bases between the two germline ends. CDR3 protein: CSVVSSPGPTDGYTF. DNA of the CDR3: TGCAGCGTTGTCTCCAGCCCGGGACCGACGGATGGCTACACCTTC.

V usage is TRBV9 and J usage is TRBJ1-1, with TRBD1 matching over 10 bases. Germline V lookup: CDR1 SGDLS, CDR2 YYNGEE. The CDR3 loop spans 15 amino acids. V lost 3 bases and J lost 5; bases outside the gene matches: 7. The CDR3 reads CASSAQPGQGTEAFF. In DNA form, the CDR3 reads TGTGCCAGCAGCGCCCAACCGGGACAGGGGACTGAAGCTTTCTTT. Looking up the rest from reference TRBV9 and TRBJ1-1 gives the full variable domain: DSGVTQTPKHLITATGQRVTLRCSPRSGDLSVYWYQQSLDQGLQFLIQYYNGEERAKGNILERFSAQQFPDLHSELNLSSLELGDSALYFCASSAQPGQGTEAFFGQGTRLTVV.

This rearrangement joins TRBV6-6 to TRBJ2-7, with TRBD2 matching 7 bases. This CDR3 contains 14 residues. Germline loops: CDR1 MNHNY, CDR2 SVGAGI (reference sequence). Trimming at V came to 5 bases and at J to 2 bases, leaving 6 bases not matched to a gene. As DNA, the CDR3 is TGTGCCAGCAGTACCGCCGGACTAGCCTACGAGCAGTACTTC. Its protein product is CASSTAGLAYEQYF.

The chain couples TRBV5-8 to TRBJ2-2, with D possibly TRBD1 on 7 matching bases. Trimming pared 5 bases from V and 6 bases from J, leaving 14 bases between. This CDR3 region has 14 residues. Per germline, CDR1 SGHTS and CDR2 YDEGEE. CDR3 sequence reads: CASSRGQGAGELFF. CDR3 coding DNA: TGTGCCAGCAGTCGGGGGCAGGGGGCCGGGGAGCTGTTTTTT.

The V gene is TRBV20-1, the J gene TRBJ1-1; no reliable D call. This CDR3 is 11 amino acids long. Trimming stripped 7 bases from V and 1 base from J, with 7 bases between. The germline CDR1 and CDR2 sequences are DFQATT and SNEGSKA (reference sequence). The CDR3 coding sequence is TGCAGTGTTTGGAAGAACACTGAAGCTTTCTTT. Its protein product is CSVWKNTEAFF.